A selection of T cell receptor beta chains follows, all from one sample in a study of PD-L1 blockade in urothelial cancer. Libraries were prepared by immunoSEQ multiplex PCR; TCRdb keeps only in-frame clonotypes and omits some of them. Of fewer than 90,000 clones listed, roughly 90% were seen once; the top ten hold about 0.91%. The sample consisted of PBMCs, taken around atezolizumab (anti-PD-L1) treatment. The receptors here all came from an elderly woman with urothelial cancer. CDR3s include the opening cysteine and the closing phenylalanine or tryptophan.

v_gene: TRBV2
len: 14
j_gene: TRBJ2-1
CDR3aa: CASYRDSGGNEQFF

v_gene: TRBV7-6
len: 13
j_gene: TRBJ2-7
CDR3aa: CASSPRQGGEQYF

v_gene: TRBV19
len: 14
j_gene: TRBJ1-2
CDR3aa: CASKSGSANYGYTF

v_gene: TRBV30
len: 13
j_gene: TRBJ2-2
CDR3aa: CAWSVLEAGELFF

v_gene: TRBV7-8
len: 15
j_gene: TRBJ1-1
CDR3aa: CASSLEGLKGTEAFF

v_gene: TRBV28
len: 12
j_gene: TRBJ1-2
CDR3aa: CASSLLGDGYTF

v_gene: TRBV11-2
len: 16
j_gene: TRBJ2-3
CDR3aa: CASSLLGGSKGDTQYF

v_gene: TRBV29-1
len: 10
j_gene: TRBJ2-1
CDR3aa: CSVRENGQFF

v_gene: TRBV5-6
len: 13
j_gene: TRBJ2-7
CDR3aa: CASSSRGIVEQYF

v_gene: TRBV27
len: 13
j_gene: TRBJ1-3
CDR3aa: CASSSNGGNTIYF

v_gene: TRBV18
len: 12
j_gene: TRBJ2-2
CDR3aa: CASSTGPGELFF

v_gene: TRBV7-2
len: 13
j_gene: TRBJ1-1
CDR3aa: CASSFDRGVEAFF

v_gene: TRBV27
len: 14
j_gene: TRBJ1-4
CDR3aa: CASSLQGRNEKLFF

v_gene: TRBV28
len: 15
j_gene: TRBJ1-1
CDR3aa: CASRYSLNGNTEAFF

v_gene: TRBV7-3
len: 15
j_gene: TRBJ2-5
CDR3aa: CASSLPSGLQETQYF

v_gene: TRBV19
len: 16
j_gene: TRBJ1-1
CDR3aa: CASINLPGQGGTEAFF

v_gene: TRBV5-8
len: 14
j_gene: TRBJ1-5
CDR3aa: CASSLTPVNQPQHF

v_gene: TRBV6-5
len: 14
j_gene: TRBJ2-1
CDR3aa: CASSTGLAGNEQFF

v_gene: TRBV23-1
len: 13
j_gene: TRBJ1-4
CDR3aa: CAEPGQGNEKLFF

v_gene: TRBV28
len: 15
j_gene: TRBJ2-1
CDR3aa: CASSTGTSGRGEQFF

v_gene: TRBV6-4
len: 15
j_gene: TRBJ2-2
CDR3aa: CASSRGPGDTGELFF

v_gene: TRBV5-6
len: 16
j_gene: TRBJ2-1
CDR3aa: CASSFGGMRSYNEQFF

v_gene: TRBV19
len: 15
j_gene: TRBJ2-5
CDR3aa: CASSTGTSRLVPQYF

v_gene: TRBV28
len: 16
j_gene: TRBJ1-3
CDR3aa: CASSLTGELSGNTIYF

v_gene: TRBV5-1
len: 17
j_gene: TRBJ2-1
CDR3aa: CASSLLRQGASYNEQFF

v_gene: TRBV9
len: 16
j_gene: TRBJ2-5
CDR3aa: CASSPRSDRGKETQYF

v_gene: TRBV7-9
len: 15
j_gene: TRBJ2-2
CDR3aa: CASSPGQGITGELFF

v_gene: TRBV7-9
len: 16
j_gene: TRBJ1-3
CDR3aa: CASSLGTASAGNTIYF

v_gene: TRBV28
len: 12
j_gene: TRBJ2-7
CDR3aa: CASSLQGYEQYF

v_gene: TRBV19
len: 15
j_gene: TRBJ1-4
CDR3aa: CASSDTGTGNEKLFF

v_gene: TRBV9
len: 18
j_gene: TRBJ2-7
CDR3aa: CASSVDAGGPGGLHEQYF

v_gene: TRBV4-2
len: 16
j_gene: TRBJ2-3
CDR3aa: CASSQPSGSQSDTQYF

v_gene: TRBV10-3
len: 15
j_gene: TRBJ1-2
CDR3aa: CATSLETGTNYGYTF

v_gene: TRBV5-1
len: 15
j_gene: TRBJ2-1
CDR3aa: CASSLFADSYNEQFF

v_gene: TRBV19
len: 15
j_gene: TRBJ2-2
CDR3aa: CASSIGRVNTGELFF

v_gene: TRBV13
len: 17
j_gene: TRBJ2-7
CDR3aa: CASSLGQEVPPSYEQYF

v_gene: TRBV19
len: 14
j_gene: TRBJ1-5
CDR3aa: CASTWDRGNQPQHF

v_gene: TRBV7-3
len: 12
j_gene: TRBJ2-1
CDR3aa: CASSPRGGEQFF

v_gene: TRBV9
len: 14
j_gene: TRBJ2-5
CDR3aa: CASSTDRGRETQYF

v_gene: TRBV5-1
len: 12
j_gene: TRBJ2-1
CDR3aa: CASSWDISEQFF

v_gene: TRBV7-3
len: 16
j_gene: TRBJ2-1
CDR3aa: CASSLAGGRGNNEQFF

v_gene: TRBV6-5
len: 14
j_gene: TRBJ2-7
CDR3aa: CASGGSGSSYEQYF

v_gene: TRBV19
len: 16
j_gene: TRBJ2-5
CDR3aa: CASSSSAGGPRETQYF

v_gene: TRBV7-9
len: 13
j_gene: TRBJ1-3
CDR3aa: CASIRSAGNTIYF

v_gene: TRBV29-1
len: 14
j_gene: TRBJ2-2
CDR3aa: CSVTRGTGPGELFF